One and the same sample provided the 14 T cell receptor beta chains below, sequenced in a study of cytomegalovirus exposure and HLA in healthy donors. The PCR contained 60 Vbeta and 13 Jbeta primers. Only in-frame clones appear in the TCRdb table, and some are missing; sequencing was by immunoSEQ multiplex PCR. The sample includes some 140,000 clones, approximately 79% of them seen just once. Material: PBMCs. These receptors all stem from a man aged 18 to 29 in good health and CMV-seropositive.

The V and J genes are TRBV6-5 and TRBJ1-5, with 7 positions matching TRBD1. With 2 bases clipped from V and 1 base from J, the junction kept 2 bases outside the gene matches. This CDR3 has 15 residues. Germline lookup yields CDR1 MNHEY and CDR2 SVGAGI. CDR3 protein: CASSYRGLSNQPQHF. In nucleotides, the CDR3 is TGTGCCAGCAGTTACAGGGGGCTGAGCAATCAGCCCCAGCATTTT.

Here the CDR3 DNA reads TGTGCCAGCAGCCCCAACACAGATACGCAGTATTTT. It codes for CASSPNTDTQYF. V is TRBV7-9 and J is TRBJ2-3; D not resolved. The CDR3 is made up of 12 amino acids. Germline V CDR1 and CDR2: SEHNR, FQNEAQ (reference sequence). V lost 5 bases to trimming and J lost 2 bases, with 5 bases between them.

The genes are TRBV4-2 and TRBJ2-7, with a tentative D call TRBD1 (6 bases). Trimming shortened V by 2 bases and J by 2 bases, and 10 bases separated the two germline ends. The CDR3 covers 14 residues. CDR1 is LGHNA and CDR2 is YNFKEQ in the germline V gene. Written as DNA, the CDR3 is TGTGCCAGCAGCCAATCCAGGGGACCCTACGAGCAGTACTTC. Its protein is CASSQSRGPYEQYF.

The CDR3 here is CASSLGGTYNQPQHF. In DNA, the CDR3 is TGTGCCAGCAGCTTAGGCGGGACTTATAATCAGCCCCAGCATTTT. The V call is TRBV7-9, the J call TRBJ1-5; D is perhaps TRBD1 (5 bases). The CDR3 is 15 residues long. Trimming pared 1 base from V and 4 bases from J, leaving 11 bases between. Germline loops: CDR1 SEHNR, CDR2 FQNEAQ (reference sequence).

For the CDR3, the DNA is TGTGCCAGCAGCCCGGGGGTTTTTAGCGGGATTAACAATGAGCAGTTCTTC. Its translation is CASSPGVFSGINNEQFF. V gene TRBV5-4 combines with J gene TRBJ2-1; 8 nucleotides agree with TRBD2. CDR3 length equals 17 residues. V shed 4 bases and J 5 bases; nucleotides not matched to a gene: 14. CDR1 and CDR2 from the germline V gene are SGHNT and YYREEE (reference sequence).

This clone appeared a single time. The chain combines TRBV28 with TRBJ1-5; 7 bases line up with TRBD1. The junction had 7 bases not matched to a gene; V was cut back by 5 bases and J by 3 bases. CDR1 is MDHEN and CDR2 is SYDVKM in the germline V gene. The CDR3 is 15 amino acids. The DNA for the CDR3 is TGTGCCAGCAGTCCAGGGGACAGATACAATCAGCCCCAGCATTTT. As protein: CASSPGDRYNQPQHF.

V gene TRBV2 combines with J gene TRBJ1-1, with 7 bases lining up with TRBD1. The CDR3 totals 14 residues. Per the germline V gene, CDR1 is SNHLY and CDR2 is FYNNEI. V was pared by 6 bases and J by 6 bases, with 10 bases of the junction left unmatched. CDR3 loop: CASSRQGLGAEAFF. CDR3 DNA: TGTGCCAGCAGCCGACAGGGATTGGGGGCTGAAGCTTTCTTT.

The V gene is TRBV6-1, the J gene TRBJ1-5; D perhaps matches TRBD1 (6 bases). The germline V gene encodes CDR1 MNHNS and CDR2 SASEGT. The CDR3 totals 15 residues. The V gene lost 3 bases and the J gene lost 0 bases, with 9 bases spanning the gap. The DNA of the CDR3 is TGTGCCAGCAGTGACGAGGGGGATAGCAATCAGCCCCAGCATTTT. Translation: CASSDEGDSNQPQHF.

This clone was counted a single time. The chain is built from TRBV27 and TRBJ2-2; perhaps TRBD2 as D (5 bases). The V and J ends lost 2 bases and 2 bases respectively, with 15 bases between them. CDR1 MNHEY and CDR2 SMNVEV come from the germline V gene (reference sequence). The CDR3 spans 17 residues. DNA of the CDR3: TGTGCCAGCAGTTTAATTAGAGGGCGATTTAACACCGGGGAGCTGTTTTTT. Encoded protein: CASSLIRGRFNTGELFF.

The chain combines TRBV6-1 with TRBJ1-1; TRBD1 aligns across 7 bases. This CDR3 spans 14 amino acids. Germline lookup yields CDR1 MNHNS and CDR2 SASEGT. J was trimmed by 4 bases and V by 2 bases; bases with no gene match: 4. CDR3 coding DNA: TGTGCCAGCAGTGAACAAACAGGGGTCACTGAAGCTTTCTTT. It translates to CASSEQTGVTEAFF.

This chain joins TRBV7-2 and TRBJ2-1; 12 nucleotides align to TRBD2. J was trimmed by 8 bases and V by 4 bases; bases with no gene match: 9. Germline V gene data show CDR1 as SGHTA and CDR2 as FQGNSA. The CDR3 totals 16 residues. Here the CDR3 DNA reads TGTGCCAGCAGCTGGCCTACTAGCGGGAGGACCGATGAGCAGTTCTTC. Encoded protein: CASSWPTSGRTDEQFF.

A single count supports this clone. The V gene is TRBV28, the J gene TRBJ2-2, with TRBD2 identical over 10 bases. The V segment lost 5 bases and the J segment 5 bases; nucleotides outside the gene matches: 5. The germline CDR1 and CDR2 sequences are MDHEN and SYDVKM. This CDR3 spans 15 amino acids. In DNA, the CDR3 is TGTGCCAGCAGTCAAAGGACTAGCGGTACCGGGGAGCTGTTTTTT. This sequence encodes CASSQRTSGTGELFF.

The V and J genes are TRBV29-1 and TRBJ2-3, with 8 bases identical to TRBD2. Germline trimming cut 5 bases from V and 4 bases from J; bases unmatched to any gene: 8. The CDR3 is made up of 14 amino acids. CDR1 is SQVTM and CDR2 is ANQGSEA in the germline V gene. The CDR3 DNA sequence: TGCAGCGTTTCTGCCAGCGGGAGTGCAGATACGCAGTATTTT. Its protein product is CSVSASGSADTQYF.

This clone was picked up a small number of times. The CDR3 DNA reads TGTGCCAGCAGTTTAACAGGGGCGAGTGGCTACACCTTC. It codes for CASSLTGASGYTF. The genes are TRBV27 and TRBJ1-2, with 7 bases aligning to TRBD1. With V trimmed by 2 bases and J by 7 bases, 4 bases remained unmatched. Germline V gene data show CDR1 as MNHEY and CDR2 as SMNVEV (reference sequence). This CDR3 is 13 amino acids long.